The clone carrying this T cell receptor beta chain was observed a single time. Its antigen is as yet unknown. The data are from a study of cytomegalovirus exposure and HLA in healthy donors. The CDR3 has 14 residues. Looked up from germline, CDR1 is GTSNPN and CDR2 is SVGIG (reference sequence). After removal of 1 base from V and 2 bases from J, the junction contained 1 base not matched to a gene. PCR was performed using 60 Vbeta and 13 Jbeta primers. Per the original methods: In a later analysis, 75 million to 95 million unique TCR beta chains included roughly 11 million shared by two or more donors. Data came from immunoSEQ multiplex PCR; TCRdb stores just in-frame clones and leaves some out. The DNA was the basis for D and trimming; V, J and clone size are from that table. Of approximately 180,000 clones listed, about 13% are singletons. Study-wide points: TCR beta V- and J-gene trimming, according to a later analysis, was linked to a missense DCLRE1C variant. Cytomegalovirus association was assigned to about 150 TCR beta chains.

The sample consisted of PBMCs. This chain joins TRBV30 and TRBJ2-1; TRBD2 matches at 8 bases. The sequence derives from a man in his fifties or sixties in good health and CMV-seropositive. The CDR3 region is CAWSAGGPYNEQFF. The CDR3 nucleotides are TGTGCCTGGAGTGCGGGGGGGCCCTACAATGAGCAGTTCTTC. Full variable domain (missing parts from reference TRBV30 and TRBJ2-1): SQTIHQWPATLVQPVGSPLSLECTVEGTSNPNLYWYRQAAGRGLQLLFYSVGIGQISSEVPQNLSASRPQDRQFILSSKKLLLSDSGFYLCAWSAGGPYNEQFFGPGTRLTVL.